Listed here are 4 T cell receptor beta chains from one sample, sequenced in a study of blood T cell repertoires in COVID-19. The protocol was immunoSEQ multiplex PCR, while the TCRdb copy is restricted to in-frame clones and leaves out a portion. The data show fewer than 250,000 clones, about four fifths seen once. Specimen: PBMCs or T cells enriched from blood (not recorded which). These receptor sequences come from a woman between 40 and 50 years old who had been exposed to COVID-19.

A few counts support this clone. The rearrangement links TRBV3-1 (or the pseudogene TRBV3-2) to TRBJ2-7, with D possibly matching TRBD2 (6 bases). The CDR3 loop spans 13 amino acids. Trimming cost V 4 bases and J 7 bases, with 14 bases left between them. Germline lookup yields CDR1 LGHDT and CDR2 YNNKEL (reference sequence). CDR3 residues: CASSRAAGQEQYF. The DNA for the CDR3 is TGTGCCAGCAGCCGAGCGGCGGGGCAGGAGCAGTACTTC.

V and J are TRBV7-2 and TRBJ2-3; 8 nucleotides match TRBD2. CDR1 is SGHTA and CDR2 is FQGNSA in the germline V gene. V gave up 4 bases and J gave up 0 bases; unmatched junction bases: 3. This CDR3 has 15 residues. CDR3 nucleotides: TGTGCCAGCAGCTGGACGGGGGGGAGCACAGATACGCAGTATTTT. Translated, it gives CASSWTGGSTDTQYF.

The V and J genes are TRBV28 and TRBJ2-2; the D gene is possibly TRBD1 (6 bases). The CDR3 runs to 18 residues. The germline V gene encodes CDR1 MDHEN and CDR2 SYDVKM. V dropped 7 bases and J dropped 6 bases, with 27 bases sitting between them. CDR3 nucleotide sequence: TGTGCCAGCACCACCTTCGGGGCGACAGGATCAGGCCCCGGGGAGCTGTTTTTT. Translation: CASTTFGATGSGPGELFF.

This clone was picked up a small number of times. J is TRBJ1-2 and V is TRBV10-3; 12 bases are a match to TRBD1. The trim removed 3 bases at V and 5 bases at J, leaving 4 bases unmatched. Germline assignment: CDR1 ENHRY and CDR2 SYGVKD. This CDR3 region has 15 residues. As DNA, the CDR3 is TGTGCCATCAGTGACCCGGGACAGGGGGCTTATGGCTACACCTTC. Protein sequence: CAISDPGQGAYGYTF.